Sequencing of this T cell receptor beta chain was carried out in a study of cytomegalovirus exposure and HLA in healthy donors. Both 60 Vbeta primers and 13 Jbeta primers went into the PCR. Data came from immunoSEQ multiplex PCR; TCRdb stores just in-frame clones and leaves some out. This sample contains just over 80,000 clones. CDR3 length: 15 residues. Trimming pared 5 bases from V and 5 bases from J, leaving 18 bases between. CDR1 is MNHEY and CDR2 is SMNVEV in the germline V gene (reference sequence). The donors comprised healthy bone marrow donors. Study-level results: Reports indicated that the classifier achieved high specificity and sensitivity in diagnosing cytomegalovirus status. Rare TCR sequences dominated, though some public TCRs recurred in many donors.

Remarks on this clone: Its specificity is not known.

Specimen: PBMCs. The rearrangement joins TRBV27 to TRBJ1-2; tentative D call: TRBD1 (6 bases). The TCR comes from a woman under 40 in good health and CMV-seronegative. CDR3 region: CASSRKGGPRYGYTF. CDR3 in DNA: TGTGCCAGCAGTCGAAAGGGGGGGCCGCGATATGGCTACACCTTC.